A selection of T cell receptor beta chains follows, all from one sample in a study of PD-L1 blockade in urothelial cancer. TCRdb's table, derived via immunoSEQ multiplex PCR, lists solely in-frame clones and lacks some. Found here are about 35,000 clones, roughly 36% of them singletons; the top ten hold about 8.9%. The source material was tumor tissue, sampled before atezolizumab (anti-PD-L1) treatment. These receptors all come from a man between 60 and 75 years old with urothelial cancer. Each CDR3 is given with its conserved first and last residue. A D gene is named only where the DNA matches it firmly. Some rows mark clone size as missing; the rest say once, few, many or name a class of expanded clone.

CDR3nt	CDR3aa	d_gene	v_gene	j_gene	abundance
TGTGCCAGCGGACAGGGGGGGATAAACACTGAAGCTTTCTTT	CASGQGGINTEAFF	TRBD1	TRBV2	TRBJ1-1	many
TGTGCCAGCTCAGTTAGACTAGCGGCCACAGATACGCAGTATTTT	CASSVRLAATDTQYF	TRBD2	TRBV18	TRBJ2-3	.
TGTGCCAGCAGCCGCGATGTCGGAAGGTATGGCTACACCTTC	CASSRDVGRYGYTF	.	TRBV11-3	TRBJ1-2	.
TGTGCCAGCAGTTTGGTGGCACTAGCCAAAAACATTCAGTACTTC	CASSLVALAKNIQYF	.	TRBV28	TRBJ2-4	.
TGTGCCAGCTCACCACCGACTAGAAGTGAGCAGTTCTTC	CASSPPTRSEQFF	.	TRBV18	TRBJ2-1	.
TGTGCCAGCAGTGCCTCACAGGTAGCAGATACGCAGTATTTT	CASSASQVADTQYF	.	TRBV6-8	TRBJ2-3	many
TGTGCCAGCAGACCTGCCAGCTATGGCTACACCTTC	CASRPASYGYTF	.	TRBV28	TRBJ1-2	.
TGTGCCTGGAGCCTACGGGGCTCAGAAACCCGTCAGCCCCAGCATTTT	CAWSLRGSETRQPQHF	.	TRBV30	TRBJ1-5	few
TGTGCCAGCAGCCTAATAGCGGGAGAGACAGATACGCAGTATTTT	CASSLIAGETDTQYF	TRBD2	TRBV6-7	TRBJ2-3	.
TGTGCCAGCAGCCCTCAACAGGGAGCCTATGGCTACACCTTC	CASSPQQGAYGYTF	.	TRBV11-3	TRBJ1-2	few
TGTGCCAGTAGTCTTGGACTAGCGGGAGATACGCAGTATTTT	CASSLGLAGDTQYF	TRBD2	TRBV19	TRBJ2-3	.
TGTGCTAGTGGGAGGGACGGCAAATCCCAGCATTTT	CASGRDGKSQHF	.	TRBV12-5	TRBJ1-5	.
TGTGCCAGCAGTTACTCGATGGGACAGGGTACTGGAAACACCATATATTTT	CASSYSMGQGTGNTIYF	TRBD1	TRBV6-8	TRBJ1-3	.
TGTGCCTGGAGTGTCCGGACAGGGACGAACACCGGGGAGCTGTTTTTT	CAWSVRTGTNTGELFF	TRBD1	TRBV30	TRBJ2-2	medium-sized
TGTGCCAGCAGCTTAGACAGGGGCACAGATACGCAGTATTTT	CASSLDRGTDTQYF	.	TRBV7-6	TRBJ2-3	.
TGTGCCAGCAGTACCCGGACTAGCGGGAGGGCCGCAGATACGCAGTATTTT	CASSTRTSGRAADTQYF	TRBD2	TRBV25-1	TRBJ2-3	.
TGTGCCAGCTCACCTAGCGGGAGGGGCACAGATACGCAGTATTTT	CASSPSGRGTDTQYF	TRBD2	TRBV18	TRBJ2-3	.
TGCGCCAGCAGCGTAGGGCTTATTCGGGGGGTGGGGAACACCGGGGAGCTGTTTTTT	CASSVGLIRGVGNTGELFF	TRBD2	TRBV10-2	TRBJ2-2	.
TGTGCCATCAATCGCCTAGCGGGTGGGGATGAGCAGTTCTTC	CAINRLAGGDEQFF	TRBD2	TRBV10-3	TRBJ2-1	.
TGTGCCAGCTCACCGGGACAGGCGGGGACCCAGTACTTC	CASSPGQAGTQYF	TRBD1	TRBV18	TRBJ2-5	.
TGTGCCAGTAGCATAAGGGGGGATAATTCACCCCTCCACTTT	CASSIRGDNSPLHF	.	TRBV19	TRBJ1-6	.
TGCGCCAGCAGCCTACAGATAGGAGCCGGGGAGCTGTTTTTT	CASSLQIGAGELFF	.	TRBV4-1	TRBJ2-2	few
TGTGCCTGGAGTCTCACAGGGGGGAGCGGCTACACCTTC	CAWSLTGGSGYTF	TRBD1	TRBV30	TRBJ1-2	.
TGTGCCAGCAGTTCCCTCCCCAAGCTAGCGGGAGCAAATGAGCAGTTCTTC	CASSSLPKLAGANEQFF	TRBD2	TRBV27	TRBJ2-1	.
TGTGCCAGCAGCCTACAGGGGGCGCCGAACACTGAAGCTTTCTTT	CASSLQGAPNTEAFF	TRBD1	TRBV11-3	TRBJ1-1	.
TGTGCCAGCATTCGGGAAGGGCTGAACTACGAGCAGTACTTC	CASIREGLNYEQYF	.	TRBV6-8	TRBJ2-7	.
TGTGCCAGCAGCGTAGCTCCCGGAAACACCATATATTTT	CASSVAPGNTIYF	.	TRBV9	TRBJ1-3	.